The 28 T cell receptor beta chains below all came from one sample that was sequenced in a study of identical twins' blood T cells. MiXCR, run by TCRdb on the 5' RACE reads, gives a single entry per CDR3 protein. Of about 370,000 distinct CDR3 sequences in the sample, approximately 30% were seen once. What was sequenced was PBMCs. The receptors here all came from a woman between 18 and 55 years old in good health.

Remarks on this clonotype: This may be a read error: a much more frequent sequence differs by one nucleotide. The chain is built from TRBV6-1 and TRBJ1-3, with D hard to call. The CDR3 sequence is 14 residues long. CDR1 is MNHNS and CDR2 is SASEGT in the germline V gene. The V end was cut by 7 bases, the J end by 3 bases, with 13 bases between. The CDR3 sequence: CASTRTGNGNTIYF. In nucleotides, the CDR3 is TGTGCCAGCACCAGAACGGGCAATGGAAACACCATATATTTT.

The chain joins TRBV6-1 to TRBJ1-6, with TRBD1 matching 8 bases. The V gene's germline CDR1 is MNHNS and CDR2 SASEGT. J lost 9 bases, V lost 6 bases, and 7 bases had no gene match. This CDR3 contains 14 residues. The CDR3 DNA is TGTGCCAGCAGAAAAGGACAGGGAAGTTCACCCCTCCACTTT. Residues: CASRKGQGSSPLHF.

The chain recombines TRBV5-5 with TRBJ1-6, with TRBD1 as a possible D gene (5 bases). The CDR3 runs 14 residues. The ends were cut back, 5 bases at V and 6 bases at J, with 12 bases in the middle. In germline, CDR1 is SGHKS, CDR2 YYEKEE (reference sequence). In DNA form, the CDR3 reads TGTGCCAGCAGTGACCGGGACTCTAATTCACCCCTCCACTTT. It specifies CASSDRDSNSPLHF.

The chain uses TRBV21-1 and TRBJ2-7. TRBV21-1 counts as a pseudogene. The CDR3 totals 12 residues. DNA for the CDR3: TGTGCCAGCAGCAAAGCGGCCTACGAGCAGTACTTC. It specifies CASSKAAYEQYF.

J is TRBJ1-3 and V is TRBV7-8, with no clear D. Trimming removed 3 bases from V and 2 bases from J, with 8 bases in between. The CDR3 is 14 amino acids. Germline loops: CDR1 SGHVS, CDR2 FQNEAQ. The CDR3 is CASSFAGPGNTIYF. DNA for the CDR3: TGTGCCAGCAGCTTCGCCGGGCCTGGAAACACCATATATTTT.

A word on this clonotype: This may be a read error, as it is one base from a much larger clone. The rearrangement links TRBV6-2 or TRBV6-3 to TRBJ1-1; no definite D call. CDR3 length equals 11 residues. The germline V gene encodes CDR1 MNHEY and CDR2 SVGEGT. The CDR3 nucleotides are TGTGCCAACAGTTACTATCTTGAAGCTTTCTTT. Translation: CANSYYLEAFF.

This clonotype was detected ten times or more. The chain couples TRBV20-1 to TRBJ1-1; D is unresolved. V shed 6 bases and J shed 0 bases, with 17 bases lying between them. Germline V gene data show CDR1 as DFQATT and CDR2 as SNEGSKA (reference sequence). The CDR3 has 15 residues. The CDR3 nucleotides read TGCAGTGCCTCTCCTCGTCAGCACATGAACACTGAAGCTTTCTTT. Translating gives CSASPRQHMNTEAFF.

The J gene is TRBJ2-3, the V gene TRBV9, with D uncertain. Trimming left V 4 bases short and J 5 bases short, with 17 bases between. CDR1 and CDR2 from the germline V gene are SGDLS and YYNGEE. The CDR3 is 15 residues long. CDR3: CASSRGPPTIDTQYF. CDR3 nucleotides: TGTGCCAGCAGCCGTGGACCACCGACGATAGATACGCAGTATTTT.

This clonotype appeared once. The V and J genes are TRBV12-3 or TRBV12-4 and TRBJ2-3; no definite D call. Trimming cost V 3 bases and J 5 bases, with 9 bases left between them. The CDR3 covers 13 residues. This chain's CDR3 is CASSFSAKDTQYF. CDR3 DNA sequence: TGTGCCAGCAGTTTCTCGGCGAAAGATACGCAGTATTTT.

This sequence joins TRBV20-1 and TRBJ2-7, with 8 nucleotides matching TRBD1. The CDR3 runs 13 residues. V was clipped by 5 bases and J by 3 bases; unmatched bases: 6. CDR1 is DFQATT and CDR2 is SNEGSKA in the germline V gene (reference sequence). The chain's CDR3 is CSAETTGDYEQYF. Here the CDR3 DNA reads TGCAGTGCTGAAACGACAGGGGACTACGAGCAGTACTTC.

This clonotype was counted only a few times. The chain has TRBV5-8 and TRBJ1-1; the D is unclear. V dropped 0 bases and J dropped 4 bases, with 4 bases sitting between them. The CDR3 runs to 12 residues. Per germline, CDR1 SGHTS and CDR2 YDEGEE. The CDR3 DNA reads TGTGCCAGCAGCTTGGTTCGCACTGAAGCTTTCTTT. Its protein product is CASSLVRTEAFF.

The V and J genes are TRBV20-1 and TRBJ1-1; D may be TRBD1 (6 bases). V was trimmed by 7 bases and J by 4 bases, leaving 10 bases between them. CDR3 length: 11 amino acids. The germline CDR1 and CDR2 sequences are DFQATT and SNEGSKA (reference sequence). CDR3 coding DNA: TGCAGTGTCAGGGGACCCACTGAAGCTTTCTTT. It encodes CSVRGPTEAFF.

The J gene is TRBJ2-1, the V gene TRBV18; 8 nucleotides agree with TRBD2. Germline-derived CDR1 and CDR2 are KGHSH and LQKENI. The ends lost 0 bases at V and 8 bases at J; junction bases unmatched: 6. This CDR3 has 15 residues. CDR3 bases: TGTGCCAGCTCACCACCTAGCGGGGAAAGCTATGAGCAGTTCTTC. Translation gives CASSPPSGESYEQFF.

This clonotype has more than one count but fewer than ten. V gene TRBV27 combines with J gene TRBJ2-2, with D unclear. Germline CDR1 reads MNHEY; CDR2 reads SMNVEV (reference sequence). V dropped 0 bases and J dropped 7 bases, with 6 bases sitting between them. The length of the CDR3 is 13 residues. The CDR3 DNA is TGTGCCAGCAGTTTATCGTGGGTCGGGGAGCTGTTTTTT. The encoded protein is CASSLSWVGELFF.

This clonotype appeared once. With a much larger clone just one base away, this may be a read error. This chain connects TRBV20-1 to TRBJ1-1; D not resolved. The CDR3 length is 12 residues. Germline values: CDR1 DFQATT, CDR2 SNEGSKA (reference sequence). CDR3 sequence (DNA): TGCGGTGCTAGAGACGGGAACACTGAAGCTTTCTTT. This encodes CGARDGNTEAFF.

The chain joins TRBV9 to TRBJ2-3; the D gene is possibly TRBD2 (5 bases). CDR3 length: 15 residues. The germline gives CDR1 SGDLS, CDR2 YYNGEE. V lost 0 bases and J 4 bases, leaving 12 bases between the germline ends. The CDR3 sequence is CASSVVGSSSDTQYF. CDR3 nucleotides: TGTGCCAGCAGCGTAGTGGGGAGCTCTTCAGATACGCAGTATTTT.

This chain uses TRBV9 with TRBJ1-5; D is undetermined. CDR3 length equals 12 residues. From germline, CDR1 is SGDLS and CDR2 YYNGEE. Deletions cut 3 bases from V and 6 bases from J, with 7 bases between. The CDR3 DNA reads as TGTGCCAGCAGCGAAGATCCTCAGCCCCAGCATTTT. Its translation: CASSEDPQPQHF.

The chain has TRBV7-9 and TRBJ2-1, with D unclear. Germline CDR1 reads SEHNR; CDR2 reads FQNEAQ (reference sequence). V was shortened by 7 bases and J by 0 bases, with 7 bases between the two germline ends. The CDR3 has 13 residues. The CDR3 DNA reads as TGTGCCAGCATTCCCTCCTCCTACAATGAGCAGTTCTTC. It encodes CASIPSSYNEQFF.

The V and J genes are TRBV12-3 or TRBV12-4 and TRBJ2-5; TRBD2 aligns across 10 bases. V lost 5 bases and J lost 2; bases outside the gene matches: 5. CDR3 length: 15 amino acids. CDR3 DNA: TGTGCCAGCAGTACCAGGACTAGCGGACAAGAGACCCAGTACTTC. Its protein is CASSTRTSGQETQYF.

Turning to this clonotype: One base away lies a much larger clone, so this may be a sequencing read error. Here the CDR3 DNA reads TGTGCCATCACCTTTGGCGGACAGGATAGGACTGAAGCTTTCTTT. Amino acids: CAITFGGQDRTEAFF. This chain uses TRBV10-3 with TRBJ1-1, with 7 bases fitting TRBD1. The CDR3 is made up of 15 amino acids. Germline V CDR1 and CDR2: ENHRY, SYGVKD. The V gene end was trimmed by 7 bases and the J gene end by 5 bases; junction bases not matched to a gene: 13.

This chain connects TRBV11-2 to TRBJ2-3, with D tentatively TRBD1 (6 bases). Trimming cost V 1 base and J 4 bases, with 18 bases left between them. CDR3 size: 17 residues. Germline values: CDR1 SGHAT, CDR2 FQNNGV. CDR3 loop: CASSLVHRVPRPDTQYF. CDR3 DNA: TGTGCCAGCAGCTTAGTCCACAGGGTTCCCAGACCAGATACGCAGTATTTT.

Regarding this clonotype: It may be a read error: a sequence one base away is much more abundant. This CDR3 is missing its conserved last phenylalanine or tryptophan, likely due to a read error. This chain links TRBV6-4 with TRBJ1-2; the D is unclear. CDR3 length: 12 residues. Germline V CDR1 and CDR2: MRHNA, SNTAGT. The germline V and J ends were trimmed by 2 bases and 6 bases, with 7 bases remaining between them. The chain's CDR3 is CASSDGRHGYTL. The CDR3 DNA reads as TGTGCCAGCAGTGACGGGCGTCATGGCTACACCCTC.

This clonotype was detected many times. The V gene is TRBV2, the J gene TRBJ1-3; maybe TRBD1 (6 bases). The germline CDR1 and CDR2 sequences are SNHLY and FYNNEI. V was clipped by 7 bases and J by 3 bases, with 16 bases between them. There are 15 residues in the CDR3. Here the CDR3 reads CASTPKTGYGNTIYF. DNA for the CDR3: TGTGCCAGCACCCCCAAAACAGGGTATGGAAACACCATATATTTT.

Note on this clonotype: This clone may be a read error of a much larger clone one base away. The chain links TRBV5-1 to TRBJ1-1; D perhaps matches TRBD1 (5 bases). Germline V gene lookup returns CDR1 SGHRS and CDR2 YFSETQ. The CDR3 is 15 amino acids. The chain's CDR3 is CASSSLGTVNIEAFF. CDR3 bases: TGCGCCAGCAGCTCGCTCGGGACGGTGAACATTGAAGCTTTCTTT.

This clonotype was recorded a few times. The genes are TRBV3-1 and TRBJ2-1, with D perhaps TRBD2 (6 bases). The CDR3 is 17 amino acids. V was trimmed by 0 bases and J by 0 bases, leaving 12 bases between them. The V gene's germline CDR1 is LGHDT and CDR2 YNNKEL (reference sequence). CDR3 nucleotide sequence: TGTGCCAGCAGCCAAGATTTTGCGGGGAGCTCCTACAATGAGCAGTTCTTC. Translating it yields CASSQDFAGSSYNEQFF.

The rearrangement uses TRBV5-1 and TRBJ2-3; no clear D gene. Germline loops: CDR1 SGHRS, CDR2 YFSETQ. CDR3 length: 16 amino acids. V lost 2 bases and J 2 bases, leaving 15 bases between the germline ends. CDR3 residues: CASSFPRSTTTDTQYF. CDR3 coding DNA: TGCGCCAGCAGCTTCCCCAGATCTACGACCACAGATACGCAGTATTTT. The full variable domain, completed using reference TRBV5-1 and TRBJ2-3, is KAGVTQTPRYLIKTRGQQVTLSCSPISGHRSVSWYQQTPGQGLQFLFEYFSETQRNKGNFPGRFSGRQFSNSRSEMNVSTLELGDSALYLCASSFPRSTTTDTQYFGPGTRLTVL.

This clonotype has a handful of counts. The J gene is TRBJ1-4, the V gene TRBV25-1, with D maybe TRBD1 (5 bases). The germline CDR1 and CDR2 sequences are MGHDK and SYGVNS. This CDR3 is 15 amino acids long. The V gene lost 4 bases and the J gene lost 5 bases, with 14 bases spanning the gap. This CDR3 is CASSGPGRWNEKLFF. DNA of the CDR3: TGTGCCAGCAGTGGCCCGGGGCGGTGGAATGAAAAACTGTTTTTT. The full variable domain, in which reference TRBV25-1 and TRBJ1-4 provide the parts outside the CDR3, is EADIYQTPRYLVIGTGKKITLECSQTMGHDKMYWYQQDPGMELHLIHYSYGVNSTEKGDLSSESTVSRIRTEHFPLTLESARPSHTSQYLCASSGPGRWNEKLFFGSGTQLSVL.

Ten or more counts support this clonotype. This rearrangement joins TRBV11-1 to TRBJ2-1; D is undetermined. V shed 2 bases and J shed 5 bases, with 7 bases lying between them. Germline CDR1 and CDR2: SGHAT and FQDESV (reference sequence). The CDR3 extends over 13 amino acids. CDR3 region: CASSLMGNNEQFF. For the CDR3, the DNA is TGTGCCAGCAGCTTAATGGGGAACAATGAGCAGTTCTTC.